The 7 T cell receptor beta chains reported below all come from one sample, sequenced in a study of vaccination effects on CD4 cells after COVID-19. What these receptors recognize is not known. Profiled with immunoSEQ multiplex PCR; TCRdb holds only in-frame clones, not every one. The data show about 55,000 clones, approximately 70% seen once. Sequencing was preceded by expansion of antigen-specific CD4+ T cells with viral peptide pools in the ViraFEST assay. Following a 10-day culture, CD4+ T cells were purified. Vaccine recipients lacked prior SARS-CoV-2 infection and had negative nucleocapsid antibodies. The source material was CD4+ T cells from PBMCs cultured with SARS-CoV-2 spike peptides, sampled before COVID-19 vaccination. The receptor source for this set is a human donor who received a COVID-19 vaccine.

This chain links TRBV2 with TRBJ1-2; D not resolved. Germline assignment: CDR1 SNHLY and CDR2 FYNNEI. With 1 base removed from V and 8 bases from J, the gap between germline ends came to 14 bases. The CDR3 extends over 14 amino acids. CDR3 nucleotide sequence: TGTGCCAGCAGTGAAGACCGGGGTAGACGAGGCTACACCTTC. Amino acids: CASSEDRGRRGYTF. Complete variable domain (other parts from reference TRBV2 and TRBJ1-2): EPEVTQTPSHQVTQMGQEVILRCVPISNHLYFYWYRQILGQKVEFLVSFYNNEISEKSEIFDDQFSVERPDGSNFTLKIRSTKLEDSAMYFCASSEDRGRRGYTFGSGTRLTVV.

This clone was picked up a small number of times. The rearrangement links TRBV7-9 to TRBJ2-3; D call uncertain. From germline, CDR1 is SEHNR and CDR2 FQNEAQ (reference sequence). Trimming removed 1 base at V and 6 bases at J, with 8 bases between. This CDR3 has 13 residues. CDR3 nucleotides: TGTGCCAGCAGCTTAGGGACCGGCGATACGCAGTATTTT. Protein product: CASSLGTGDTQYF.

This clone was observed a handful of times. V and J are TRBV7-9 and TRBJ1-2; no firm D call. Trimming left V 1 base short and J 8 bases short, with 14 bases between. This CDR3 is 14 amino acids long. Germline V CDR1 and CDR2: SEHNR, FQNEAQ (reference sequence). For the CDR3, the DNA is TGTGCCAGCAGCTTAGTAGGGCTCCCCGGCGGCTACACCTTC. It codes for CASSLVGLPGGYTF.

In its sample, this clone was seen a few times. The chain is built from TRBV28 and TRBJ2-1, with D perhaps TRBD2 (5 bases). Looked up from germline, CDR1 is MDHEN and CDR2 is SYDVKM. The CDR3 contains 11 residues. V lost 5 bases and J 8 bases, leaving 7 bases between the germline ends. The CDR3 region is CASSLAYEQFF. The CDR3 DNA is TGTGCCAGCAGTCTAGCCTATGAGCAGTTCTTC.

V usage is TRBV3-1 (or the pseudogene TRBV3-2) and J usage is TRBJ2-7; 11 nucleotides line up with TRBD2. Looked up from germline, CDR1 is LGHDT and CDR2 is YNNKEL (reference sequence). This CDR3 is built from 15 residues. Unmatched junction bases numbered 4, after V lost 1 base and J lost 5 bases. CDR3 region: CASSQVLAGGDEQYF. In DNA, the CDR3 is TGTGCCAGCAGCCAAGTGCTAGCGGGAGGCGACGAGCAGTACTTC.

This clone was observed a handful of times. This chain connects TRBV7-2 to TRBJ1-1, with D tentatively TRBD1 (5 bases). The length of the CDR3 is 17 residues. The germline gives CDR1 SGHTA, CDR2 FQGNSA. The V gene lost 2 bases and the J gene lost 4 bases, with 20 bases spanning the gap. The CDR3 here is CASSLPGPTPRGTEAFF. The CDR3 nucleotides read TGTGCCAGCAGCTTACCCGGGCCAACCCCGAGGGGCACTGAAGCTTTCTTT. The entire variable domain, with the rest obtained from reference TRBV7-2 and TRBJ1-1, is as follows: GAGVSQSPSNKVTEKGKDVELRCDPISGHTALYWYRQSLGQGLEFLIYFQGNSAPDKSGLPSDRFSAERTGGSVSTLTIQRTQQEDSAVYLCASSLPGPTPRGTEAFFGQGTRLTVV.

The genes are TRBV15 and TRBJ1-4, with 7 bases matching TRBD1. The V gene end was trimmed by 1 base and the J gene end by 7 bases; junction bases not matched to a gene: 15. The CDR3 extends over 18 amino acids. Germline CDR1 and CDR2: LNHNV and YYDKDF (reference sequence). The CDR3 DNA follows: TGTGCCACCAGCAGAGCTCACACTCCTCGGGACAGAGGTGAAAAACTGTTTTTT. This codes for CATSRAHTPRDRGEKLFF.